This T cell receptor (beta chain) was sequenced for a study of CD8 T cells in ankylosing spondylitis. Study results and limitations: A TCR beta motif of seven or eight highly homologous variants appeared characteristic of ankylosing spondylitis blood. In peripheral blood, disease-linked CD8+ clones occurred at relatively low frequencies. Reportedly, disease-linked clones are significantly enriched in ankylosing spondylitis patients' matched synovial fluid.

V gave up 0 bases and J gave up 4 bases; unmatched junction bases: 7. The germline CDR1 and CDR2 sequences are SNHLY and FYNNEI. CDR3 length equals 17 residues. As to this clonotype: Its antigen remains unknown.

Quantitative 5'-RACE with molecular barcodes produced the TCR beta libraries. Each CDR3 protein is one row after TCRdb ran MiXCR on the 5' RACE reads. The data hold over 150,000 distinct CDR3 sequences, with around a sixth observed a single time. The sample taken for sequencing was blood, either unsorted or a sorted T cell fraction (not recorded which). The V call is TRBV2, the J call TRBJ2-2; the match to TRBD1 covers 8 bases. The TCR comes from a male donor aged 10 to 35 with ankylosing spondylitis or in good health (not recorded which). DNA for the CDR3: TGTGCCAGCAGTGAAGCGCTCGGACAGGGTCGCACCGGGGAGCTGTTTTTT. Its protein is CASSEALGQGRTGELFF.